The rows below give T cell receptor beta chains drawn from one sample of a study of shared clonotypes between healthy human individuals. The assay was immunoSEQ multiplex PCR, and TCRdb's table has in-frame clones only and misses some. The sample has about 450,000 clones, roughly 78% seen once; the top ten hold 9.5% to 15%. Sequencing used PBMCs. These receptors were obtained from a woman aged 40 to 49 in good health. Some clones in this sample may be carry-over from other donors' samples. CDR3s include the opening cysteine and the closing phenylalanine or tryptophan. The order of the fields is J gene, clone size, D gene, V gene, CDR3 protein, CDR3 DNA. D genes are given only for firm matches. Size is omitted from some rows. Given values are once, few, many or a class for expanded clones.

J gene: TRBJ2-7; clone size: -; D gene: -; V gene: TRBV11-1; CDR3 protein: CASSLGDSLMYEQYF; CDR3 DNA: TGTGCCAGCAGCTTAGGAGACAGTTTGATGTACGAGCAGTACTTC
J gene: TRBJ2-2; clone size: -; D gene: -; V gene: TRBV18; CDR3 protein: CASSPQGNTGELFF; CDR3 DNA: TGTGCCAGCTCACCACAGGGGAACACCGGGGAGCTGTTTTTT
J gene: TRBJ2-2; clone size: few; D gene: TRBD2; V gene: TRBV19; CDR3 protein: CASSIGRGSNTGELFF; CDR3 DNA: TGTGCCAGTAGTATAGGGCGGGGGTCGAACACCGGGGAGCTGTTTTTT
J gene: TRBJ1-4; clone size: -; D gene: -; V gene: TRBV9; CDR3 protein: CASSVAGGGNEKLFF; CDR3 DNA: TGTGCCAGCAGCGTAGCTGGAGGGGGAAATGAAAAACTGTTTTTT
J gene: TRBJ1-4; clone size: -; D gene: -; V gene: TRBV5-1; CDR3 protein: CASSLSPTNEKLFF; CDR3 DNA: TGCGCCAGCAGCTTATCGCCAACTAATGAAAAACTGTTTTTT
J gene: TRBJ2-7; clone size: few; D gene: -; V gene: TRBV28; CDR3 protein: CASSFGFLSGGAIRSYEQYF; CDR3 DNA: TGTGCCAGCAGTTTTGGCTTTCTTAGTGGGGGCGCGATTAGGTCCTACGAGCAGTACTTC
J gene: TRBJ1-5; clone size: -; D gene: -; V gene: TRBV30; CDR3 protein: CAWSRQEGQPQHF; CDR3 DNA: TGTGCCTGGAGTCGACAGGAGGGTCAGCCCCAGCATTTT
J gene: TRBJ1-2; clone size: -; D gene: -; V gene: TRBV29-1; CDR3 protein: CSVGRSAANYGYTF; CDR3 DNA: TGCAGCGTTGGACGGTCAGCAGCTAACTATGGCTACACCTTC
J gene: TRBJ2-5; clone size: -; D gene: TRBD1; V gene: TRBV11-2; CDR3 protein: CASSPNQGARETQYF; CDR3 DNA: TGTGCCAGCAGCCCTAACCAGGGGGCGCGGGAGACCCAGTACTTC
J gene: TRBJ1-1; clone size: -; D gene: TRBD1; V gene: TRBV6-5; CDR3 protein: CASGQGLNTEAFF; CDR3 DNA: TGTGCCAGCGGACAGGGATTGAACACTGAAGCTTTCTTT
J gene: TRBJ1-1; clone size: -; D gene: -; V gene: TRBV15; CDR3 protein: CATSRAGGTEAFF; CDR3 DNA: TGTGCCACCAGCAGAGCGGGGGGCACTGAAGCTTTCTTT
J gene: TRBJ1-2; clone size: -; D gene: -; V gene: TRBV18; CDR3 protein: CASSPDRLTNYGYTF; CDR3 DNA: TGTGCCAGCTCCCCGGACCGGCTCACTAACTATGGCTACACCTTC
J gene: TRBJ1-1; clone size: -; D gene: TRBD1; V gene: TRBV6-6; CDR3 protein: CASGPAGGGTEAFF; CDR3 DNA: TGTGCCAGCGGACCAGCAGGGGGAGGGACTGAAGCTTTCTTT
J gene: TRBJ2-7; clone size: once; D gene: -; V gene: TRBV2; CDR3 protein: CASSVASEPYEQYF; CDR3 DNA: TGTGCCAGCAGTGTTGCTAGCGAACCCTACGAGCAGTACTTC
J gene: TRBJ2-2; clone size: -; D gene: TRBD2; V gene: TRBV4-1; CDR3 protein: CASSRAGGTGELFF; CDR3 DNA: TGCGCCAGCAGCCGGGCGGGAGGCACCGGGGAGCTGTTTTTT
J gene: TRBJ2-7; clone size: few; D gene: -; V gene: TRBV27; CDR3 protein: CASSLLAGEPTYEQYF; CDR3 DNA: TGTGCCAGCAGTTTATTGGCAGGGGAACCCACCTACGAGCAGTACTTC
J gene: TRBJ2-3; clone size: once; D gene: -; V gene: TRBV4-2; CDR3 protein: CASSQSGFHPASTDTQYF; CDR3 DNA: TGTGCCAGCAGCCAATCGGGATTTCACCCGGCTAGCACAGATACGCAGTATTTT
J gene: TRBJ2-2; clone size: -; D gene: -; V gene: TRBV5-1; CDR3 protein: CASSLRTTGELFF; CDR3 DNA: TGTGCCAGCAGCTTGAGGACAACCGGGGAGCTGTTTTTT
J gene: TRBJ2-1; clone size: -; D gene: TRBD2; V gene: TRBV9; CDR3 protein: CASSVGGTTAHNEQFF; CDR3 DNA: TGTGCCAGCAGCGTAGGGGGGACTACAGCCCACAATGAGCAGTTCTTC
J gene: TRBJ2-1; clone size: -; D gene: -; V gene: TRBV4-1; CDR3 protein: CASMGLTRALNEQFF; CDR3 DNA: TGCGCCAGTATGGGTTTAACTAGGGCTCTCAATGAGCAGTTCTTC
J gene: TRBJ2-7; clone size: once; D gene: TRBD1; V gene: TRBV2; CDR3 protein: CASTGQRYEQYF; CDR3 DNA: TGTGCCAGCACGGGACAGCGCTACGAGCAGTACTTC
J gene: TRBJ2-1; clone size: -; D gene: TRBD2; V gene: TRBV4-2; CDR3 protein: CASSHETSGAYNEQFF; CDR3 DNA: TGTGCCAGCAGCCACGAAACTAGCGGGGCTTACAATGAGCAGTTCTTC
J gene: TRBJ2-2; clone size: -; D gene: TRBD1; V gene: TRBV25-1; CDR3 protein: CASSEVRRQGHTGELFF; CDR3 DNA: TGTGCCAGCAGTGAGGTGAGGCGACAGGGGCACACCGGGGAGCTGTTTTTT
J gene: TRBJ2-1; clone size: -; D gene: -; V gene: TRBV6-4; CDR3 protein: CASSQAAGTPSEQFF; CDR3 DNA: TGTGCCAGCAGTCAGGCGGCCGGGACTCCTTCCGAGCAGTTCTTC
J gene: TRBJ1-5; clone size: -; D gene: -; V gene: TRBV6-6; CDR3 protein: CASREVGATRQPQHF; CDR3 DNA: TGTGCCAGCAGAGAAGTCGGGGCCACCCGACAGCCCCAGCATTTT
J gene: TRBJ2-1; clone size: -; D gene: -; V gene: TRBV5-4; CDR3 protein: CASSWSRGAEQFF; CDR3 DNA: TGTGCCAGCAGCTGGAGTCGGGGGGCCGAGCAGTTCTTC
J gene: TRBJ1-2; clone size: -; D gene: -; V gene: TRBV7-2; CDR3 protein: CASSTTWNYGYTF; CDR3 DNA: TGTGCCAGCAGCACCACATGGAATTATGGCTACACCTTC
J gene: TRBJ2-1; clone size: -; D gene: -; V gene: TRBV20-1; CDR3 protein: CSARDGYEQFF; CDR3 DNA: TGCAGTGCTAGAGATGGGTATGAGCAGTTCTTC
J gene: TRBJ2-7; clone size: -; D gene: TRBD2; V gene: TRBV7-2; CDR3 protein: CASSLAILAGPYEQYF; CDR3 DNA: TGTGCCAGCAGCTTAGCTATCCTAGCGGGACCCTACGAGCAGTACTTC
J gene: TRBJ1-5; clone size: -; D gene: -; V gene: TRBV10-2; CDR3 protein: CASSERSGQPQHF; CDR3 DNA: TGCGCCAGCAGTGAAAGGTCGGGGCAGCCCCAGCATTTT
J gene: TRBJ1-1; clone size: -; D gene: -; V gene: TRBV7-2; CDR3 protein: CASSTGVNTEAFF; CDR3 DNA: TGTGCCAGCAGCACGGGGGTGAACACTGAAGCTTTCTTT
J gene: TRBJ2-2; clone size: once; D gene: -; V gene: TRBV19; CDR3 protein: CASSMLGTGVPNTGELFF; CDR3 DNA: TGTGCCAGTAGTATGTTGGGCACGGGGGTTCCGAACACCGGGGAGCTGTTTTTT
J gene: TRBJ2-1; clone size: -; D gene: TRBD2; V gene: TRBV6-1; CDR3 protein: CASGLAGLYNEQFF; CDR3 DNA: TGTGCCAGCGGCCTAGCGGGACTTTACAATGAGCAGTTCTTC
J gene: TRBJ2-1; clone size: few; D gene: TRBD2; V gene: TRBV10-3; CDR3 protein: CAISEPRGLAGRVDEQFF; CDR3 DNA: TGTGCCATCAGTGAGCCCCGGGGACTAGCGGGGAGGGTCGATGAGCAGTTCTTC
J gene: TRBJ2-1; clone size: -; D gene: -; V gene: TRBV10-2; CDR3 protein: CASRPTLYNEQFF; CDR3 DNA: TGCGCCAGCAGACCAACACTGTACAATGAGCAGTTCTTC
J gene: TRBJ2-1; clone size: -; D gene: TRBD1; V gene: TRBV18; CDR3 protein: CASSRTGGEYNEQFF; CDR3 DNA: TGTGCCAGCTCCCGGACAGGGGGAGAATACAATGAGCAGTTCTTC
J gene: TRBJ2-7; clone size: few; D gene: -; V gene: TRBV5-1; CDR3 protein: CASSSGPSYEQYF; CDR3 DNA: TGCGCCAGCAGCTCCGGGCCATCCTACGAGCAGTACTTC
J gene: TRBJ2-7; clone size: -; D gene: -; V gene: TRBV11-2; CDR3 protein: CASSGVAYEQYF; CDR3 DNA: TGTGCCAGCAGTGGGGTAGCCTACGAGCAGTACTTC